These T cell receptor beta chains were read from a single sample in a study of blood T cell repertoires in COVID-19. Some clones are missing from TCRdb's copy, which holds only in-frame ones; the method was immunoSEQ multiplex PCR. The data show about 270,000 clones, 85% seen once. The specimen sequenced was peripheral blood. The receptors were sampled from a human donor in a cohort sampled during active COVID-19. The CDR3 runs from the conserved cysteine through the conserved F or W. Each record gives: D gene, V gene, clone size, J gene, CDR3 DNA, CDR3 protein. The D gene is left open where the match is weak. Clone size is stated in some rows and not others, as once, few, many or a class when expanded.

D gene: TRBD1
V gene: TRBV29-1
clone size: NA
J gene: TRBJ1-1
CDR3 DNA: TGCAGCGTTCCGACAGGGGGTGGTGAAGCTTTCTTT
CDR3 protein: CSVPTGGGEAFF

D gene: NA
V gene: TRBV7-2
clone size: NA
J gene: TRBJ1-1
CDR3 DNA: TGTGCCAGCAGCTTAGATGGGGGGAGAGCTTTCTTT
CDR3 protein: CASSLDGGRAFF

D gene: TRBD2
V gene: TRBV6-4
clone size: NA
J gene: TRBJ2-1
CDR3 DNA: TGTGCCAGCAGTAAGGGACTAGCGGGAACCGAGCAGTTCTTC
CDR3 protein: CASSKGLAGTEQFF

D gene: NA
V gene: TRBV14
clone size: NA
J gene: TRBJ2-7
CDR3 DNA: TGTGCCAGCAGCCATACTGGGACTGGTTACGAGCAGTACTTC
CDR3 protein: CASSHTGTGYEQYF

D gene: TRBD2
V gene: TRBV7-2
clone size: NA
J gene: TRBJ2-7
CDR3 DNA: TGTGCCAGCAGCTCGGAACTAGCGGGAGGGGGGGAGCAGTACTTC
CDR3 protein: CASSSELAGGGEQYF

D gene: NA
V gene: TRBV6-5
clone size: NA
J gene: TRBJ2-3
CDR3 DNA: TGTGCCAGTCGGCGCTACAGGGACCGCACAGATACGCAGTATTTT
CDR3 protein: CASRRYRDRTDTQYF

D gene: NA
V gene: TRBV19
clone size: NA
J gene: TRBJ2-1
CDR3 DNA: TGTGCCAGTAGTAGGCCGGGCCGGGGTAACAATGAGCAGTTCTTC
CDR3 protein: CASSRPGRGNNEQFF

D gene: NA
V gene: TRBV18
clone size: NA
J gene: TRBJ2-1
CDR3 DNA: TGTGCCAGCTCCCCCTCGATGGAACGACTAAACAATGAGCAGTTCTTC
CDR3 protein: CASSPSMERLNNEQFF

D gene: NA
V gene: TRBV6-5
clone size: NA
J gene: TRBJ1-5
CDR3 DNA: TGTGCCAGCAGTTACGTCGGGCAGCCCCAGCATTTT
CDR3 protein: CASSYVGQPQHF

D gene: TRBD1
V gene: TRBV9
clone size: NA
J gene: TRBJ1-6
CDR3 DNA: TGTGCCAGCAGCGTCAGAGGGGGCTCGAATTCACCCCTCCACTTT
CDR3 protein: CASSVRGGSNSPLHF

D gene: NA
V gene: TRBV28
clone size: once
J gene: TRBJ1-5
CDR3 DNA: TGTGCCAGCAGGAATCAGGATGTCAATCAGCCCCAGCATTTT
CDR3 protein: CASRNQDVNQPQHF

D gene: TRBD2
V gene: TRBV4-2
clone size: NA
J gene: TRBJ2-1
CDR3 DNA: TGTGCCAGCCGGGGAGGGATTCGTGAGCAGTTCTTC
CDR3 protein: CASRGGIREQFF

D gene: TRBD1
V gene: TRBV13
clone size: NA
J gene: TRBJ2-7
CDR3 DNA: TGTGCCAGCAGCTTGGGGACAGGGCTTGAGCAGTACTTC
CDR3 protein: CASSLGTGLEQYF

D gene: TRBD1
V gene: TRBV6-5
clone size: NA
J gene: TRBJ2-7
CDR3 DNA: TGTGCCAGCAGTTACAGGGGACAGTTGAACGAGCAGTACTTC
CDR3 protein: CASSYRGQLNEQYF

D gene: NA
V gene: TRBV2
clone size: NA
J gene: TRBJ2-7
CDR3 DNA: TGTGCCAGCAGACTCTTAACCTACGAGCAGTACTTC
CDR3 protein: CASRLLTYEQYF

D gene: NA
V gene: TRBV10-2
clone size: NA
J gene: TRBJ2-5
CDR3 DNA: TGCGCCAGCAGTGGGGGGTCGGGGGAGTACTTC
CDR3 protein: CASSGGSGEYF

D gene: NA
V gene: TRBV7-9
clone size: NA
J gene: TRBJ1-4
CDR3 DNA: TGTGCCAGCAGGCCCCCGACGCGGGGCGTGGGTGAAAAACTGTTTTTT
CDR3 protein: CASRPPTRGVGEKLFF

D gene: NA
V gene: TRBV29-1
clone size: NA
J gene: TRBJ2-1
CDR3 DNA: TGCAGCGTTGATGATGGTTCTAGCTTATCCTACAATGAGCAGTTCTTC
CDR3 protein: CSVDDGSSLSYNEQFF

D gene: NA
V gene: TRBV2
clone size: many
J gene: TRBJ1-2
CDR3 DNA: TGTGCCAGCAGTCCAGGACTCAGTAGTGGCTACACCTTC
CDR3 protein: CASSPGLSSGYTF

D gene: TRBD1
V gene: TRBV28
clone size: NA
J gene: TRBJ1-2
CDR3 DNA: TGTGCCAGCAGCAACAGGGGGCGCGGTGGCTACACCTTC
CDR3 protein: CASSNRGRGGYTF

D gene: NA
V gene: TRBV3-1/TRBV3-2
clone size: NA
J gene: TRBJ1-4
CDR3 DNA: TGTGCCAGCAGCCGGGAGGGAGCAACTAATGAAAAACTGTTTTTT
CDR3 protein: CASSREGATNEKLFF

D gene: NA
V gene: TRBV7-2
clone size: NA
J gene: TRBJ1-1
CDR3 DNA: TGTGCCAGCACCACTACGGGGGGGCGGGAAGCTTTCTTT
CDR3 protein: CASTTTGGREAFF

D gene: NA
V gene: TRBV4-2
clone size: NA
J gene: TRBJ2-3
CDR3 DNA: TGTGCCAGCAGCCAAGATCCCCTACGCTCCACAGATACGCAGTATTTT
CDR3 protein: CASSQDPLRSTDTQYF

D gene: NA
V gene: TRBV4-2
clone size: NA
J gene: TRBJ2-3
CDR3 DNA: TGTGCCAGCAGCCAAGATCTCCAGGGCCCCACAGATACGCAGTATTTT
CDR3 protein: CASSQDLQGPTDTQYF

D gene: NA
V gene: TRBV27
clone size: once
J gene: TRBJ1-1
CDR3 DNA: TGTGCCAGCAGCAGCAGGGATGTGTGGACTGAAGCTTTCTTT
CDR3 protein: CASSSRDVWTEAFF

D gene: NA
V gene: TRBV2
clone size: once
J gene: TRBJ2-7
CDR3 DNA: TGTGCCAGGATTGGGGGGGGCCCTACCTACGAGCAGTACTTC
CDR3 protein: CARIGGGPTYEQYF

D gene: NA
V gene: TRBV6-6
clone size: few
J gene: TRBJ1-4
CDR3 DNA: TGTGCCAGCAGCCAGGGGAATGAAAAACTGTTTTTT
CDR3 protein: CASSQGNEKLFF

D gene: TRBD1
V gene: TRBV2
clone size: NA
J gene: TRBJ2-7
CDR3 DNA: TGTGCCAGCACCGAAGAGGGACAGGGGGTGGGGGAGCAGTACTTC
CDR3 protein: CASTEEGQGVGEQYF

D gene: NA
V gene: TRBV7-2
clone size: NA
J gene: TRBJ2-6
CDR3 DNA: TGTGCCAGCAGTTTAACAGGGAACTCTGGGGCCAACGTCCTGACTTTC
CDR3 protein: CASSLTGNSGANVLTF

D gene: TRBD1
V gene: TRBV5-1
clone size: NA
J gene: TRBJ1-2
CDR3 DNA: TGCGCCAGCAGTTCGGGACAGTTCGGCGGCTACACCTTC
CDR3 protein: CASSSGQFGGYTF

D gene: NA
V gene: TRBV27
clone size: few
J gene: TRBJ2-3
CDR3 DNA: TGTGCCAGTTCCCCGGGCGCTGGAGGGCCCACAGATACGCAGTATTTT
CDR3 protein: CASSPGAGGPTDTQYF

D gene: NA
V gene: TRBV6-5
clone size: NA
J gene: TRBJ1-2
CDR3 DNA: TGTGCCAGCATGGGGAGCCGCGACACCCATGGCTACACCTTC
CDR3 protein: CASMGSRDTHGYTF

D gene: NA
V gene: TRBV7-2
clone size: NA
J gene: TRBJ1-2
CDR3 DNA: TGTGCCAGCAGCTTAGGAGGGGGTCAGGGAGATAACTATGGCTACACCTTC
CDR3 protein: CASSLGGGQGDNYGYTF

D gene: TRBD2
V gene: TRBV19
clone size: NA
J gene: TRBJ2-2
CDR3 DNA: TGTGCCAGTAGTTGGGCCAGCGGGAGGGCCGCGTCCGGGGAGCTGTTTTTT
CDR3 protein: CASSWASGRAASGELFF

D gene: NA
V gene: TRBV6-5
clone size: NA
J gene: TRBJ1-4
CDR3 DNA: TGTGCCAGCAGTTCTACAGGGATTCAAGAAAAACTGTTTTTT
CDR3 protein: CASSSTGIQEKLFF

D gene: NA
V gene: TRBV24-1
clone size: NA
J gene: TRBJ2-1
CDR3 DNA: TGTGCCACCAGTGACCCAGGGGCTGTGGGCAATGAGCAGTTCTTC
CDR3 protein: CATSDPGAVGNEQFF

D gene: TRBD1
V gene: TRBV14
clone size: NA
J gene: TRBJ2-6
CDR3 DNA: TGTGCCAGCAGCCCACAGGGGGCGGGTAAGGCCAACGTCCTGACTTTC
CDR3 protein: CASSPQGAGKANVLTF

D gene: TRBD2
V gene: TRBV19
clone size: NA
J gene: TRBJ2-6
CDR3 DNA: TGTGCCAGTAGTGCACCGGGACTAGCGGGGTCTGGGGCCAACGTCCTGACTTTC
CDR3 protein: CASSAPGLAGSGANVLTF

D gene: TRBD1
V gene: TRBV7-8
clone size: NA
J gene: TRBJ2-7
CDR3 DNA: TGTGCCAGCGGGACAGGCCCCTACGAGCAGTACTTC
CDR3 protein: CASGTGPYEQYF

D gene: TRBD1
V gene: TRBV19
clone size: NA
J gene: TRBJ1-4
CDR3 DNA: TGTGCCAGTAGTCCCCGACCCGGACAGGGCCTGAATGAAAAACTGTTTTTT
CDR3 protein: CASSPRPGQGLNEKLFF

D gene: NA
V gene: TRBV3-1/TRBV3-2
clone size: NA
J gene: TRBJ2-1
CDR3 DNA: TGTGCCAGCAGCCAAGTCCTGACTTCAAATGAGCAGTTCTTC
CDR3 protein: CASSQVLTSNEQFF

D gene: TRBD1
V gene: TRBV3-1/TRBV3-2
clone size: NA
J gene: TRBJ1-1
CDR3 DNA: TGTGCCAGCAGCCGCTGGGACAGGGGGCCCAAGAACACTGAAGCTTTCTTT
CDR3 protein: CASSRWDRGPKNTEAFF

D gene: NA
V gene: TRBV19
clone size: NA
J gene: TRBJ2-1
CDR3 DNA: TGTGCCAGCACCCGGGATAGCTCCTACAATGAGCAGTTCTTC
CDR3 protein: CASTRDSSYNEQFF

D gene: NA
V gene: TRBV7-2
clone size: NA
J gene: TRBJ2-1
CDR3 DNA: TGTGCCAGCAGCTTAAGCATGACCGGGTTGTATGAGCAGTTCTTC
CDR3 protein: CASSLSMTGLYEQFF

D gene: NA
V gene: TRBV7-2
clone size: NA
J gene: TRBJ1-1
CDR3 DNA: TGTGCCAGCAGCTTAGGGCGGCAGATGAACACTGAAGCTTTCTTT
CDR3 protein: CASSLGRQMNTEAFF